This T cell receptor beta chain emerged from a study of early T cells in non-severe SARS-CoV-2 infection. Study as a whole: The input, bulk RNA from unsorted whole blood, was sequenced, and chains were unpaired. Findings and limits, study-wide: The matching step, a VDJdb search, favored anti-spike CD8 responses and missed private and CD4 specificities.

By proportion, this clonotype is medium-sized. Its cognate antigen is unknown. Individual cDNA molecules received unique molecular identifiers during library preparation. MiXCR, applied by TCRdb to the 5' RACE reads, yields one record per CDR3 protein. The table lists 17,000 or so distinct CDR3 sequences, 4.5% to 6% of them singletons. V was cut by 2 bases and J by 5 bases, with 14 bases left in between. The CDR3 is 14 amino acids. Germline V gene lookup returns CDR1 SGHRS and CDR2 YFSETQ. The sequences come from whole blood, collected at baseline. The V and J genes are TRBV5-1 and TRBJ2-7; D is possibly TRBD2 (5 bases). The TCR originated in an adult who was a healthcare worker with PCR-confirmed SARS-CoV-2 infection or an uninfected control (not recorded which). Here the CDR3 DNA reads TGCGCCAGCAGCTTCGATCGGGGTTCGGACGAGCAGTACTTC. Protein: CASSFDRGSDEQYF.